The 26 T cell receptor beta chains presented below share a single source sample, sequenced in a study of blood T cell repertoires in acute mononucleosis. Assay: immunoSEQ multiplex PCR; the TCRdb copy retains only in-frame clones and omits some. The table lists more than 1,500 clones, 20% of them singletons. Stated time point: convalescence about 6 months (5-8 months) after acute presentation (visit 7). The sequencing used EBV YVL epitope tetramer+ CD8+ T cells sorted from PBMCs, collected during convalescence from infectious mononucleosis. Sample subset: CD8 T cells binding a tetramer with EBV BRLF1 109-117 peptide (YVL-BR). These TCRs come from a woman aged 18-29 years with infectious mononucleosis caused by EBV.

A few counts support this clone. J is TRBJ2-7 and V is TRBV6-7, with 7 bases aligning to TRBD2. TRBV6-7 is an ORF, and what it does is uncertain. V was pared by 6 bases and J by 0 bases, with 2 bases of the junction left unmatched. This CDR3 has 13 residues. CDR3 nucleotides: TGTGCCAGCAGCTGGACTAGCTCCTACGAGCAGTACTTC. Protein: CASSWTSSYEQYF.

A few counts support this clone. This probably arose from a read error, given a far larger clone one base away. The CDR3 DNA reads TGCAGCGTTGGGCAGGCCCTTTACAATGAGCAGTACTTC. Amino acids: CSVGQALYNEQYF. The chain has TRBV29-1 and TRBJ2-4; D is unclear. The CDR3 length is 13 residues. Per the germline V gene, CDR1 is SQVTM and CDR2 is ANQGSEA. Trimming took 4 bases from V and 13 from J, leaving 20 bases between them. Complete variable domain (other parts from reference TRBV29-1 and TRBJ2-4): SAVISQKPSRDICQRGTSLTIQCQVDSQVTMMFWYRQQPGQSLTLIATANQGSEATYESGFVIDKFPISRPNLTFSTLTVSNMSPEDSSIYLCSVGQALYNEQYFGAGTRLSVL.

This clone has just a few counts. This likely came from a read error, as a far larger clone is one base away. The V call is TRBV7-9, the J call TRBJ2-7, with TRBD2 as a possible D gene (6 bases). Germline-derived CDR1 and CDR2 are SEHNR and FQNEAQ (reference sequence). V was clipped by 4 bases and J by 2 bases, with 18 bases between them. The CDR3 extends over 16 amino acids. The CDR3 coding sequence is TGTGCCAGCAGCTCTCGGGGAAGGGGCGGGACCTACGAGCAGTACTTC. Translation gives CASSSRGRGGTYEQYF.

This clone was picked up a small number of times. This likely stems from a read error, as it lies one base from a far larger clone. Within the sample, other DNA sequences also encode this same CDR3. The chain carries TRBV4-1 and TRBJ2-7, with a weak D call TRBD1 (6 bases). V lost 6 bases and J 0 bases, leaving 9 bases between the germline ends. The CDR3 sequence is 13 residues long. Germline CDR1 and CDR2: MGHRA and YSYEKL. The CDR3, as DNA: TGCGCCAGCAGTTGGACAGCCTCCTACGAGCAGTACTTC. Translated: CASSWTASYEQYF.

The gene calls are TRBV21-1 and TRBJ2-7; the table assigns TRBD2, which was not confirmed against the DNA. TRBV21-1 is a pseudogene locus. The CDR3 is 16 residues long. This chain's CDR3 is CASSLGATSRSYEQYF. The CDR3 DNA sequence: TGTGCCAGCAGCTTAGGCGCGACTAGCAGGTCCTACGAGCAGTACTTC.

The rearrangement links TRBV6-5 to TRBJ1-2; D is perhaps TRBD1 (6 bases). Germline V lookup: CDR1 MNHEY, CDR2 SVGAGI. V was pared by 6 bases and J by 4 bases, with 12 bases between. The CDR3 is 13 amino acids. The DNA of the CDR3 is TGTGCCAGCAGGTTCGGGGGCGGCTATGGCTACACCTTC. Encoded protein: CASRFGGGYGYTF.

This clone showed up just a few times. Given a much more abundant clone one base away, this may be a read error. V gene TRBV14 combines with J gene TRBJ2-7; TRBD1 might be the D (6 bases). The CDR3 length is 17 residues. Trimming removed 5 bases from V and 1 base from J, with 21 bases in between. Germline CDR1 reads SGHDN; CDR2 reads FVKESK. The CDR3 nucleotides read TGTGCCAGCAGCTTGTTCCAAAAACAGGGCGAGTCCTACGAGCAGTACTTC. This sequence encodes CASSLFQKQGESYEQYF.

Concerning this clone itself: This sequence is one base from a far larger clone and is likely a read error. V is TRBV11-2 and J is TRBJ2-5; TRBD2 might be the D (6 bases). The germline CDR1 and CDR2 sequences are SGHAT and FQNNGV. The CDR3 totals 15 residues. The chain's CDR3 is CASMRELAGQESQYF. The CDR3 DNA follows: TGTGCCAGCATGAGGGAGTTGGCGGGGCAAGAGTCCCAGTACTTC.

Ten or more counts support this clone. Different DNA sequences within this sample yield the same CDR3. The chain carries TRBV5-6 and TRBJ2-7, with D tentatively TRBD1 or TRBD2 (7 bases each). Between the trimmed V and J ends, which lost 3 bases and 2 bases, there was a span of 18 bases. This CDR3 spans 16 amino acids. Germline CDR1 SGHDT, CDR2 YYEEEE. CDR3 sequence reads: CASSSRGGGGTYEQYF. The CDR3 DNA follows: TGTGCCAGCAGCTCTCGGGGAGGGGGCGGGACCTACGAGCAGTACTTC. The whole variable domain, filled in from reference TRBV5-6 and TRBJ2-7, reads DAGVTQSPTHLIKTRGQQVTLRCSPKSGHDTVSWYQQALGQGPQFIFQYYEEEERQRGNFPDRFSGHQFPNYSSELNVNALLLGDSALYLCASSSRGGGGTYEQYFGPGTRLTVT.

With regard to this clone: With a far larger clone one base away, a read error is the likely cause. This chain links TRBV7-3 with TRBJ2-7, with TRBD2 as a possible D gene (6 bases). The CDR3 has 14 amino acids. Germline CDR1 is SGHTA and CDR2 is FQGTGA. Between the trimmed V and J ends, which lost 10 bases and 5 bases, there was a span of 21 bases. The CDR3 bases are TGTGCCATCAGTGAGACGGGAGTCCTCCACGAGCAGTACTTC. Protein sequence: CAISETGVLHEQYF.

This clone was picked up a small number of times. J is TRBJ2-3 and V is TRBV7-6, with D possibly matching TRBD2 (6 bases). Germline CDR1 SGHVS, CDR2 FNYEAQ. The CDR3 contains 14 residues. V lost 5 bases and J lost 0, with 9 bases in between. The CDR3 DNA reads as TGTGCCAGCAGCCCAGGGACTAGCACAGATACGCAGTATTTT. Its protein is CASSPGTSTDTQYF.

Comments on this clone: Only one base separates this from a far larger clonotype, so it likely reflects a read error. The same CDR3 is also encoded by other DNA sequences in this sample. CDR3 sequence (DNA): TGTGCCAGCAGCTCTCGGGGCGGGGGCGGGACCTACGAGCAGTACTTC. Protein product: CASSSRGGGGTYEQYF. The chain couples TRBV5-6 to TRBJ2-7; D perhaps matches TRBD2 (7 bases). V lost 3 bases and J 2 bases, leaving 18 bases between the germline ends. CDR1 is SGHDT and CDR2 is YYEEEE in the germline V gene. CDR3 length equals 16 residues.

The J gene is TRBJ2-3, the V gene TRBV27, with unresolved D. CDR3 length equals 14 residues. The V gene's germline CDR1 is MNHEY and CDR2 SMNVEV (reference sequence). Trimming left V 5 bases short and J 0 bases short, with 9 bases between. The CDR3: CASSLRPSTDTQYF. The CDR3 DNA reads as TGTGCCAGCAGTCTCAGACCTAGCACAGATACGCAGTATTTT.

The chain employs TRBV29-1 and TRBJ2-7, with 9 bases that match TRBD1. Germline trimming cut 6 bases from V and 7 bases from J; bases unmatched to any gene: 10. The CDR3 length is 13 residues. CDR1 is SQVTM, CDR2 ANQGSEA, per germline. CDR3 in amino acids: CSVGTGIVFEQYF. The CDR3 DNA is TGCAGCGTGGGGACAGGGATTGTGTTTGAGCAGTACTTC.

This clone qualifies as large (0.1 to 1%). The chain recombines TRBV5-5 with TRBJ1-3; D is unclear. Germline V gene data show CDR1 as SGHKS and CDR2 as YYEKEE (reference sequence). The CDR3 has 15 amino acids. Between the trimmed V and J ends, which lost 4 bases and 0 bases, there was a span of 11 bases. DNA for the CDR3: TGTGCCAGCAGCCTGATCCTGCTCTCTGGAAACACCATATATTTT. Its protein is CASSLILLSGNTIYF.

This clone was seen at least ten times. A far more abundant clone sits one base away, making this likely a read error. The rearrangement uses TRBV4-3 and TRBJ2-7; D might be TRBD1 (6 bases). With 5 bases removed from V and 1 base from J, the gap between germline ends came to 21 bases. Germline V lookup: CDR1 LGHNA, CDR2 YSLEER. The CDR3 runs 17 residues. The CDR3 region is CASSLFQKQGESYEQYF. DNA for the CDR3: TGCGCCAGCAGCTTGTTCCAAAAACAGGGCGAGTCCTACGAGCAGTACTTC.

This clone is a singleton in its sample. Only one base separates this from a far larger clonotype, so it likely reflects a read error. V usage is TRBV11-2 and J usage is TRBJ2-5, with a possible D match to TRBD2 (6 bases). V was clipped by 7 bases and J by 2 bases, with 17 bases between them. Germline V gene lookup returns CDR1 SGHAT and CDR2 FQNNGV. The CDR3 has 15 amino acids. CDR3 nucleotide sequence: TGTGCCAGCATGTGGGAGTTGGCGGGGCAAGAGACCCAGTACTTC. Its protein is CASMWELAGQETQYF.

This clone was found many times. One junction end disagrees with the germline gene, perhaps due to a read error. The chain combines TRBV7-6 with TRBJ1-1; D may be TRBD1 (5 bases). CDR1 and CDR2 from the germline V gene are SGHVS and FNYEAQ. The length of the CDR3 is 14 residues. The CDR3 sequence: CASSPREIGTEAFF. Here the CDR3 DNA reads TGTGCTAGCAGCCCCAGGGAAATTGGGACTGAAGCTTTCTTT.

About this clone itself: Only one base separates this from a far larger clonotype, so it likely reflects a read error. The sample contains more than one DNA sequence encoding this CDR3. Here the CDR3 DNA reads TGTGCCAGCAGCCAAGAAGGACAGCTCTCGTACGAGCAGTACTTC. Amino acids: CASSQEGQLSYEQYF. The chain joins TRBV5-5 to TRBJ2-7, with D possibly TRBD1 on 6 matching bases. This CDR3 has 15 residues. V shed 4 bases and J shed 4 bases, with 18 bases lying between them. CDR1 SGHKS and CDR2 YYEKEE come from the germline V gene (reference sequence).

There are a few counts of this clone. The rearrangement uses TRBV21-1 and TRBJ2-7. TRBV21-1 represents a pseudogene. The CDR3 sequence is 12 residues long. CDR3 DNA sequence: TGTGCCAGCCTTTCCTTGGCCGGCGAGCAGTACTTC. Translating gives CASLSLAGEQYF.

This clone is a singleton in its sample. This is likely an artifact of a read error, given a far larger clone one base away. The DNA for the CDR3 is TGTGCCCGCTCCGGGACTAGCGATTCCCTCTCCTACAATGAGCAGTTCTTC. Amino acid sequence: CARSGTSDSLSYNEQFF. The chain recombines TRBV6-7 with TRBJ2-1; TRBD2 agrees at 10 bases. TRBV6-7 is designated an ORF whose function remains uncertain. Losses at the gene ends were 11 bases for V and 0 bases for J; bases not matched to a gene: 13. CDR3 length: 17 amino acids.

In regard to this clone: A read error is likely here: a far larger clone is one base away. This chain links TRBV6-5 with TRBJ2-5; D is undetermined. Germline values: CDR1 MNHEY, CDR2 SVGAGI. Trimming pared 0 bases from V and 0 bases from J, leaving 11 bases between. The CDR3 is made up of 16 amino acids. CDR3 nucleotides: TGTGCCAGCAGTTACTCTACTGGCGGTTACCAAGAGACCCAGTACTTC. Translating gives CASSYSTGGYQETQYF.

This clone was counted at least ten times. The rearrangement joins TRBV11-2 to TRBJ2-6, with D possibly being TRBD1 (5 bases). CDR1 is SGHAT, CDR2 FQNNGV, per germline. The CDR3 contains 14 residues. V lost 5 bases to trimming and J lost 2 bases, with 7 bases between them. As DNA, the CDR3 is TGTGCCAGCAGCCAAGGGGCTGGGGCCAACGTCCTGACTTTC. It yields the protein CASSQGAGANVLTF.

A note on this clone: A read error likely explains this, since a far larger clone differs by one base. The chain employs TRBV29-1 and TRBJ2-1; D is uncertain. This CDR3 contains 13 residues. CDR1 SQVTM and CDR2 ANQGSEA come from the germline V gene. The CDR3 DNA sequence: TGCGGCGTTGGGCAGGCCCTTTACAATGAGCAGTTCTTC. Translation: CGVGQALYNEQFF.

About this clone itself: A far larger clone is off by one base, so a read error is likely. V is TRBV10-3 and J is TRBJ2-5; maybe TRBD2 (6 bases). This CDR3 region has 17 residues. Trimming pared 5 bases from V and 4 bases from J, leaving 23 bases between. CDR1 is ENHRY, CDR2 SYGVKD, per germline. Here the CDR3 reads CAISSTYPGSVGETQYF. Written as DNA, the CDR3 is TGTGCCATCAGTAGTACTTACCCCGGGAGTGTTGGAGAGACCCAGTACTTC.

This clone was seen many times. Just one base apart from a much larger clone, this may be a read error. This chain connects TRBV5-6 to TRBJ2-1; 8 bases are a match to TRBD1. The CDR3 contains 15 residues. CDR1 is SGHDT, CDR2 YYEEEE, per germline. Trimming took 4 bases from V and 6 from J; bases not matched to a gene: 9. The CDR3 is CASSPDPTGVNEQFF. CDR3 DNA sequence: TGTGCCAGCAGCCCCGACCCGACAGGGGTCAATGAGCAGTTCTTC.